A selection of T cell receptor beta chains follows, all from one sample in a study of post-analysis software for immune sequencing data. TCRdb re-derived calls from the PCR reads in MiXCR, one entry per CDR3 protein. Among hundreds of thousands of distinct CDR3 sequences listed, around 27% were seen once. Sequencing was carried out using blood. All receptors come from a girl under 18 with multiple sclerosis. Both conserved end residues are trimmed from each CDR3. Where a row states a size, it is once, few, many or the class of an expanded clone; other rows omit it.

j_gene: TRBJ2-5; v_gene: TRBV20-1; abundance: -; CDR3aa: SASDHSQETQY
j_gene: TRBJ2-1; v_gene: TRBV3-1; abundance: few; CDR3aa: ASSQGIVGNEQF
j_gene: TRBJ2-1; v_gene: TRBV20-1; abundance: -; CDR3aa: SAEYYNEQF
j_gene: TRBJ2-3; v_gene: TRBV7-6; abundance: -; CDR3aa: ASTAAGGQKTDTQY
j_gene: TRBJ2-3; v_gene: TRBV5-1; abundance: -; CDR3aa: ASSARLGDTQY
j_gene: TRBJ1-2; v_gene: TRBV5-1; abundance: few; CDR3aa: ASSLMGSFYGYT
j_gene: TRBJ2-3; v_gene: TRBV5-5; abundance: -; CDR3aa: ASSLVQGGLSTDTQY
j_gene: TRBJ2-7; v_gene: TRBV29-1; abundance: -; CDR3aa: SAIGNSTYEQY
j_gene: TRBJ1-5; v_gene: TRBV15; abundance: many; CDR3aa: ATSRDRGNQPQH
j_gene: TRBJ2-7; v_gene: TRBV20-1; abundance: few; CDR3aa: SASPFSGGREQY
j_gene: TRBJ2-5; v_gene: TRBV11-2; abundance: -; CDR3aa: VSSLSGNRGETQY
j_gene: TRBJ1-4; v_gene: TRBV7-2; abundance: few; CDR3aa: ASSSPQANNEKLF
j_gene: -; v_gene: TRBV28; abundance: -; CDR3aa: ASSRLAAPIKETQY
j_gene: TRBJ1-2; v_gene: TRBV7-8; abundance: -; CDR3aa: ASSLGQENGYT
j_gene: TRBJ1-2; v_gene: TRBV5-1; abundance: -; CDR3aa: ASSLDGTEAGYT
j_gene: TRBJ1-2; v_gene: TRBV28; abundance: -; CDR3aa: ASSLLDRVGYT
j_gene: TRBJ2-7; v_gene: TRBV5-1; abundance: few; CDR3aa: ASSLDLASGSSHEQY
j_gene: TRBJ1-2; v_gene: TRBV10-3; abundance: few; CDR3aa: AISGGQGDGYT
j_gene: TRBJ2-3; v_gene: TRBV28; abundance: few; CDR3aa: ASSPVGTLRDTQY
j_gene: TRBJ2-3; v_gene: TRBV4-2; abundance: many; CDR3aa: ASSQDYRLTDTQY